This T cell receptor beta chain originates from a study of OX40 agonist ivuxolimab in advanced cancers. The CDR3 consists of 15 residues. Trimming removed 0 bases at V and 8 bases at J, with 14 bases between. The germline gives CDR1 SGHRS, CDR2 YFSETQ. Sequencing was performed with immunoSEQ multiplex PCR; in TCRdb, only in-frame clones are kept and a portion is missing. The sample yields over 70,000 clones, 70% to 90% seen once. This clone appeared once. The sequencing here drew on CD4+ or CD8+ T cells sorted from blood, taken in a trial of the OX40 agonist ivuxolimab. The receptor's source is an adult with an advanced solid tumor such as melanoma, head and neck, liver or kidney cancer. The rearrangement links TRBV5-1 to TRBJ1-4; D perhaps matches TRBD1 (6 bases). The CDR3: CASSLAGQRGEKLFF. In DNA form, the CDR3 reads TGCGCCAGCAGCTTGGCCGGACAGAGAGGGGAAAAACTGTTTTTT.